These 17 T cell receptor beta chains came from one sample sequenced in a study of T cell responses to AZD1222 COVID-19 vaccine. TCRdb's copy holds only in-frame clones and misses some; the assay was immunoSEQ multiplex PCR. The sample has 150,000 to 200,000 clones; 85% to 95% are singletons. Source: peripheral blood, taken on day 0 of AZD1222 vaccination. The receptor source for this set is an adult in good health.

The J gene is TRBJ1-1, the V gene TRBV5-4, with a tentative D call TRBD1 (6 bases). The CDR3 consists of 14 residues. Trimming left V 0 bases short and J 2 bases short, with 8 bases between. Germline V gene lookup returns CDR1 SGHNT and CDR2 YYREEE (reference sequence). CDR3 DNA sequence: TGTGCCAGCAGCTTGGCAGGGGCCAACACTGAAGCTTTCTTT. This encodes CASSLAGANTEAFF.

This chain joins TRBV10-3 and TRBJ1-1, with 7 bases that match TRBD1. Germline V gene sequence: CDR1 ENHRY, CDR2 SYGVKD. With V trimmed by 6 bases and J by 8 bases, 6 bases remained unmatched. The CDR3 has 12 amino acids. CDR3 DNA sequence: TGTGCCATCAGGAATCCGACAGGGGAAGCTTTCTTT. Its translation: CAIRNPTGEAFF.

CDR3 sequence: CASSQGWDGAKGEPLHF. CDR3 DNA: TGCGCCAGCAGCCAAGGTTGGGACGGTGCTAAGGGGGAACCCCTCCACTTT. The chain couples TRBV4-1 to TRBJ1-6; perhaps TRBD1 as D (6 bases). This CDR3 region has 17 residues. Between the trimmed V and J ends, which lost 1 base and 12 bases, there was a span of 22 bases. CDR1 and CDR2 (germline): MGHRA, YSYEKL.

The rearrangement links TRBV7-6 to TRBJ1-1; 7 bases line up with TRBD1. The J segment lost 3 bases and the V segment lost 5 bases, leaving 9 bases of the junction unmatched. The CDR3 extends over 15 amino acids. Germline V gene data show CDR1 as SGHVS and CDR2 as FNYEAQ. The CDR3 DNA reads TGTGCCAGCAGCCCGTCGACAGGGACGGACACTGAAGCTTTCTTT. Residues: CASSPSTGTDTEAFF.

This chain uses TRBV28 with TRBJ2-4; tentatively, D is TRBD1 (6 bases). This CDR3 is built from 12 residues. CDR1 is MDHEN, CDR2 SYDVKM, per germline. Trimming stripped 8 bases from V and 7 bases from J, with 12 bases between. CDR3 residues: CASYSGANIQYF. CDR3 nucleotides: TGTGCCAGCTACTCAGGGGCCAACATTCAGTACTTC.

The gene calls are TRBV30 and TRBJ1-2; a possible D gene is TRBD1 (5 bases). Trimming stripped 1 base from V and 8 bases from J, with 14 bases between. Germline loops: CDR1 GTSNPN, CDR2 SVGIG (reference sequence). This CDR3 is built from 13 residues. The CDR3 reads CAWSEGHRQGYTF. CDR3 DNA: TGTGCCTGGAGTGAAGGACATCGCCAGGGCTACACCTTC.

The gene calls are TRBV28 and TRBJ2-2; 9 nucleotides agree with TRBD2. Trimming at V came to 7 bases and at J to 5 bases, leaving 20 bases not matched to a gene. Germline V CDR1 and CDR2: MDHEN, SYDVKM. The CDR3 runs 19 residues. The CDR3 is CASTTLRRGGGAVTGELFF. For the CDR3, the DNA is TGTGCCAGCACCACCCTACGCCGGGGCGGGGGGGCGGTAACCGGGGAGCTGTTTTTT.

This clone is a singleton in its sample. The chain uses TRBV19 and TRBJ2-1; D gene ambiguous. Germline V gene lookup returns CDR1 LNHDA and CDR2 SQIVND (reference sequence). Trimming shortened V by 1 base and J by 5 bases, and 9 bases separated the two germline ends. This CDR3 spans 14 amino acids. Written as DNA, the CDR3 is TGTGCCAGTAGTATAGCGGACGTCGACAATGAGCAGTTCTTC. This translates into CASSIADVDNEQFF.

DNA for the CDR3: TGTGCCAGCAGCCAATTGGGGCATTCGAACACTGAAGCTTTCTTT. Its protein product is CASSQLGHSNTEAFF. The rearrangement uses TRBV3-1 (or the pseudogene TRBV3-2) and TRBJ1-1, with D possibly TRBD1 on 5 matching bases. Trimming pared 2 bases from V and 1 base from J, leaving 11 bases between. In germline, CDR1 is LGHDT, CDR2 YNNKEL (reference sequence). This CDR3 comprises 15 residues.

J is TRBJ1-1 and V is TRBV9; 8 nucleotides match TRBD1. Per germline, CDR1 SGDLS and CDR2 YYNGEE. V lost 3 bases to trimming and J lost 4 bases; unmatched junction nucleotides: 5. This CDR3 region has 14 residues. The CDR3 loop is CASSADRGLTEAFF. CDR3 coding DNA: TGTGCCAGCAGCGCAGACAGGGGACTCACTGAAGCTTTCTTT.

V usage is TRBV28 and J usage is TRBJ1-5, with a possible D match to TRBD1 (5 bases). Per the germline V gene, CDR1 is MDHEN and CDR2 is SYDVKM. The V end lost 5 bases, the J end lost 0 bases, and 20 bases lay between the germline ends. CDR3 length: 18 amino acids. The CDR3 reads CASSRRGSLFYSNQPQHF. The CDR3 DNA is TGTGCCAGCAGTCGCCGGGGGTCCCTTTTCTATAGCAATCAGCCCCAGCATTTT.

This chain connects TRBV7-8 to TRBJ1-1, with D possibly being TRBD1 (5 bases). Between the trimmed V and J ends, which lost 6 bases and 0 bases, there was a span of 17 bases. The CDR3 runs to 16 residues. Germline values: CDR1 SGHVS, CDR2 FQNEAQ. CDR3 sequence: CASRGRAYRLNTEAFF. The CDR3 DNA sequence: TGTGCCAGCAGAGGCAGGGCCTACCGATTGAACACTGAAGCTTTCTTT.

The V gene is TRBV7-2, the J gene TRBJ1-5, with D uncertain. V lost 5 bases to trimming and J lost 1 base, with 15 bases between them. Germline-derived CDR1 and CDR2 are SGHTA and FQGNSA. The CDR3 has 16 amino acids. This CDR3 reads CASSQMGIRSNQPQHF. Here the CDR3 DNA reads TGTGCCAGCAGCCAAATGGGGATTAGGAGCAATCAGCCCCAGCATTTT.

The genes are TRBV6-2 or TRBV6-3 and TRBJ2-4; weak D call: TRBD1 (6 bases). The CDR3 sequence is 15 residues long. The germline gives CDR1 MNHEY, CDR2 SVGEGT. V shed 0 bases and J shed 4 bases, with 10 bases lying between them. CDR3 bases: TGTGCCAGCAGTTACTCGCTACAGGGTAAAAACATTCAGTACTTC. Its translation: CASSYSLQGKNIQYF.

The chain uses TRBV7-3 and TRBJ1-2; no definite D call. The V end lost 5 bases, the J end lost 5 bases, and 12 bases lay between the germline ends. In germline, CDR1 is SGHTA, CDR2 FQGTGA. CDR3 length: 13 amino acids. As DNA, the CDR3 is TGTGCCAGCAGCCCGGGGATCGGATATGGCTACACCTTC. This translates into CASSPGIGYGYTF.

The CDR3 reads CASSLVLASGSIEQFF. Here the CDR3 DNA reads TGTGCCAGCAGTTTAGTGTTGGCTAGCGGGAGTATTGAGCAGTTCTTC. V usage is TRBV27 and J usage is TRBJ2-1, with 10 bases fitting TRBD2. Germline CDR1 is MNHEY and CDR2 is SMNVEV (reference sequence). The CDR3 consists of 16 residues. After removal of 2 bases from V and 9 bases from J, the junction contained 10 bases not matched to a gene.

The CDR3 region is CASSVTGMNTEAFF. CDR3 in DNA: TGCGCCAGCAGTGTGACAGGAATGAACACTGAAGCTTTCTTT. The V gene is TRBV10-2, the J gene TRBJ1-1, with a tentative D call TRBD1 (6 bases). This CDR3 is 14 amino acids long. Per the germline V gene, CDR1 is WSHSY and CDR2 is SAAADI. V was shortened by 4 bases and J by 0 bases, with 9 bases between the two germline ends.